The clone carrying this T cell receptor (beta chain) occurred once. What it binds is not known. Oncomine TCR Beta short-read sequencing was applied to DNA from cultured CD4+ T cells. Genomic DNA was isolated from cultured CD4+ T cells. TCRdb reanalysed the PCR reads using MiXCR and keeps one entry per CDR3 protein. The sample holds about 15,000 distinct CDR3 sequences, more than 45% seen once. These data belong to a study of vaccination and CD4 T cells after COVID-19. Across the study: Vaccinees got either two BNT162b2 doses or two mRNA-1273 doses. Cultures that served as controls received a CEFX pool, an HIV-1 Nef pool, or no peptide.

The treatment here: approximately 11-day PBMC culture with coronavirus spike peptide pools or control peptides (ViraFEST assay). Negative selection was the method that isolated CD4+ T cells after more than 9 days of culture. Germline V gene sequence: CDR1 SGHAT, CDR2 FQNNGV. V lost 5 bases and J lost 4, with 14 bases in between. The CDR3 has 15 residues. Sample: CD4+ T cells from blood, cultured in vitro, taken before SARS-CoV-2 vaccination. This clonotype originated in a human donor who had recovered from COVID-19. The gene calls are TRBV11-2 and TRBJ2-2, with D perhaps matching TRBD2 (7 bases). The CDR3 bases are TGTGCCAGCAGCCGGAGCGGGACAACCACCGGGGAGCTGTTTTTT. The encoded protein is CASSRSGTTTGELFF.